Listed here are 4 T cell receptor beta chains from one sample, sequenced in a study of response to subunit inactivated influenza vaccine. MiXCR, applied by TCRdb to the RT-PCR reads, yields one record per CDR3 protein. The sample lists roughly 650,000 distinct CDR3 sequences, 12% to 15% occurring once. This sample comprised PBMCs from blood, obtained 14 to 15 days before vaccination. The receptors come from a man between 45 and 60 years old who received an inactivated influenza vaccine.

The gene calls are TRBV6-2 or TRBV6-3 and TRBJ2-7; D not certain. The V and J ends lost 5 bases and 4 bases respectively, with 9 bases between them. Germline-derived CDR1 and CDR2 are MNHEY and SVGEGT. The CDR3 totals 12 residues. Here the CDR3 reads CASSVPVYEQYF. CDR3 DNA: TGTGCCAGCAGTGTTCCAGTGTACGAGCAGTACTTC.

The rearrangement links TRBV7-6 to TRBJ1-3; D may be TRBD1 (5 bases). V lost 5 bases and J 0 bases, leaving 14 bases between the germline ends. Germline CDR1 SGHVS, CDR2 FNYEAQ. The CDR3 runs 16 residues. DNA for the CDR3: TGTGCCAGCAGCCCAAGCTGGGGGGGCTCTGGAAACACCATATATTTT. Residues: CASSPSWGGSGNTIYF.

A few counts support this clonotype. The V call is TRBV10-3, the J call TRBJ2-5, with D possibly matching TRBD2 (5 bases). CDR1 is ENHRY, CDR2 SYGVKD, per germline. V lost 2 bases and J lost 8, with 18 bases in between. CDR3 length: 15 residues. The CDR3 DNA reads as TGTGCCATCAGTGAGGCGGCGGACTCCGGGGTAACCCAGTACTTC. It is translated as CAISEAADSGVTQYF.

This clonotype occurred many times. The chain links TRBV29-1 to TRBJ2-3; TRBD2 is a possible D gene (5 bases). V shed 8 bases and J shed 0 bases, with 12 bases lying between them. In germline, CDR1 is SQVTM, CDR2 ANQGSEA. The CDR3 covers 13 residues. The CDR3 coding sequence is TGCAGCCCCAGGACTTTAAGCACAGATACGCAGTATTTT. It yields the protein CSPRTLSTDTQYF.